This T cell receptor beta chain is from a study of shared clonotypes between healthy human individuals. Germline loops: CDR1 MGHRA, CDR2 YSYEKL. V was cut by 0 bases and J by 4 bases, with 14 bases left in between. The CDR3 is 16 amino acids. Using immunoSEQ multiplex PCR, the repertoire was profiled, and TCRdb retains in-frame clones only, with some absent. The repertoire holds some 2,500,000 clones, with under 95% as singletons. The J gene is TRBJ2-3, the V gene TRBV4-1; D gene ambiguous. Sequencing was carried out using naive CD4+ T cells from PBMCs. Subset defined: CD45RA+ positively selected. The receptor comes from a man aged 18-30 years in good health. Some clones in this sample may be carry-over from other donors' samples. The chain's CDR3 is CASSQETNLVADTQYF. For the CDR3, the DNA is TGCGCCAGCAGCCAAGAGACAAACCTAGTGGCAGATACGCAGTATTTT.